These T cell receptor beta chains were read from a single sample in a study of shared clonotypes between healthy human individuals. Sequencing was performed with immunoSEQ multiplex PCR; in TCRdb, only in-frame clones are kept and a portion is missing. The profile shows 1.5 million to 1.9 million clones, around 98% of them singletons. Sequenced input: naive CD4+ T cells sorted from blood. The receptors were sampled from a man aged 25-45 years in good health. The CDR3 runs from the conserved cysteine through the conserved F or W. The D gene is left open where the match is weak. Clone size is not always given. Where it is, it says once, few, many or a class for expanded clones.

j_call: TRBJ2-7
v_call: TRBV5-4
d_call: -
clone_size: -
cdr3_aa: CASSPRQGGAGDEQYF
cdr3_nt: TGTGCCAGCAGCCCGAGGCAGGGGGGCGCGGGCGACGAGCAGTACTTC

j_call: TRBJ2-3
v_call: TRBV10-1
d_call: TRBD2
clone_size: -
cdr3_aa: CASSEPKAGGTDTQYF
cdr3_nt: TGCGCCAGCAGTGAGCCAAAGGCGGGAGGCACAGATACGCAGTATTTT

j_call: TRBJ1-2
v_call: TRBV7-9
d_call: -
clone_size: -
cdr3_aa: CASSFLQGADGYTF
cdr3_nt: TGTGCCAGCAGCTTTTTACAGGGAGCGGACGGCTACACCTTC

j_call: TRBJ2-1
v_call: TRBV11-2
d_call: -
clone_size: -
cdr3_aa: CASSLIVSGFYNEQFF
cdr3_nt: TGTGCCAGCAGCTTAATCGTCTCGGGTTTCTACAATGAGCAGTTCTTC

j_call: TRBJ2-7
v_call: TRBV4-1
d_call: TRBD1
clone_size: -
cdr3_aa: CASSQLTGQLPYEQYF
cdr3_nt: TGCGCCAGCAGCCAATTAACGGGACAGCTCCCGTACGAGCAGTACTTC

j_call: TRBJ2-2
v_call: TRBV4-1
d_call: TRBD1
clone_size: once
cdr3_aa: CASSLPGGSGELFF
cdr3_nt: TGCGCCAGCAGCTTGCCAGGGGGCTCCGGGGAGCTGTTTTTT

j_call: TRBJ2-7
v_call: TRBV28
d_call: -
clone_size: -
cdr3_aa: CAHGRSSYEQYF
cdr3_nt: TGTGCCCACGGCAGGAGCTCCTACGAGCAGTACTTC

j_call: TRBJ2-7
v_call: TRBV27
d_call: -
clone_size: -
cdr3_aa: CASSLSVGGVEQYF
cdr3_nt: TGTGCCAGCAGTTTGTCGGTAGGGGGTGTTGAGCAGTACTTC

j_call: TRBJ1-1
v_call: TRBV6-1
d_call: -
clone_size: -
cdr3_aa: CASSWTLHAFF
cdr3_nt: TGTGCCAGCTCCTGGACGTTGCACGCTTTCTTT

j_call: TRBJ2-1
v_call: TRBV7-3
d_call: -
clone_size: -
cdr3_aa: CASSPGTLSEQFF
cdr3_nt: TGTGCCAGCAGCCCCGGGACTTTGAGTGAGCAGTTCTTC

j_call: TRBJ2-3
v_call: TRBV6-1
d_call: -
clone_size: once
cdr3_aa: CASSESSASSTDTQYF
cdr3_nt: TGTGCCAGCAGTGAGAGTAGCGCCTCTAGCACAGATACGCAGTATTTT

j_call: TRBJ2-3
v_call: TRBV29-1
d_call: -
clone_size: -
cdr3_aa: CSVLFLQFTDTQYF
cdr3_nt: TGCAGCGTCCTCTTCCTGCAGTTTACAGATACGCAGTATTTT

j_call: TRBJ2-3
v_call: TRBV5-4
d_call: TRBD2
clone_size: -
cdr3_aa: CASSPGTSDTDTQYF
cdr3_nt: TGTGCCAGCAGCCCTGGGACTAGCGACACAGATACGCAGTATTTT

j_call: TRBJ2-5
v_call: TRBV19
d_call: -
clone_size: -
cdr3_aa: CASGGTVGETQYF
cdr3_nt: TGTGCCAGCGGAGGGACAGTTGGGGAGACCCAGTACTTC

j_call: TRBJ1-2
v_call: TRBV5-1
d_call: TRBD1
clone_size: -
cdr3_aa: CASSQGQGNYGYTF
cdr3_nt: TGCGCCAGCAGCCAAGGACAGGGTAACTATGGCTACACCTTC

j_call: TRBJ1-1
v_call: TRBV28
d_call: -
clone_size: -
cdr3_aa: CASSPRLPNTEAFF
cdr3_nt: TGTGCCAGCAGTCCCCGACTCCCGAACACTGAAGCTTTCTTT

j_call: TRBJ2-7
v_call: TRBV5-1
d_call: -
clone_size: few
cdr3_aa: CASSLYYEQYF
cdr3_nt: TGCGCCAGCAGCTTATACTACGAGCAGTACTTC

j_call: TRBJ2-1
v_call: TRBV5-5
d_call: -
clone_size: -
cdr3_aa: CASSSGQPQLSSYNEQFF
cdr3_nt: TGTGCCAGCAGCTCCGGACAGCCGCAGCTCAGCTCCTACAATGAGCAGTTCTTC

j_call: TRBJ2-5
v_call: TRBV10-3
d_call: -
clone_size: -
cdr3_aa: CAISEGSQETQYF
cdr3_nt: TGTGCCATCAGCGAAGGGTCCCAAGAGACCCAGTACTTC

j_call: TRBJ2-5
v_call: TRBV18
d_call: -
clone_size: -
cdr3_aa: CASSPDRNYQETQYF
cdr3_nt: TGTGCCAGCTCACCAGACCGGAACTACCAAGAGACCCAGTACTTC

j_call: TRBJ2-7
v_call: TRBV18
d_call: -
clone_size: -
cdr3_aa: CASSPPGLEQYF
cdr3_nt: TGTGCCAGCTCACCACCGGGGCTGGAGCAGTACTTC

j_call: TRBJ1-1
v_call: TRBV4-2
d_call: -
clone_size: once
cdr3_aa: CASSQESRVTEAFF
cdr3_nt: TGTGCCAGCAGCCAAGAATCCAGGGTAACTGAAGCTTTCTTT

j_call: TRBJ2-7
v_call: TRBV6-1
d_call: -
clone_size: -
cdr3_aa: CASSPAGAWNEQYF
cdr3_nt: TGTGCCAGCAGCCCAGCGGGTGCCTGGAACGAGCAGTACTTC

j_call: TRBJ1-1
v_call: TRBV18
d_call: -
clone_size: -
cdr3_aa: CASSPSPGMNTEAFF
cdr3_nt: TGTGCCAGCTCACCATCTCCAGGTATGAACACTGAAGCTTTCTTT

j_call: TRBJ2-2
v_call: TRBV7-9
d_call: -
clone_size: -
cdr3_aa: CASSLAKIGLHTGELFF
cdr3_nt: TGTGCCAGCAGCTTAGCCAAAATAGGACTTCACACCGGGGAGCTGTTTTTT

j_call: TRBJ2-3
v_call: TRBV10-2
d_call: -
clone_size: -
cdr3_aa: CASSSHGDTQYF
cdr3_nt: TGCGCCAGCAGTTCGCACGGAGATACGCAGTATTTT

j_call: TRBJ1-2
v_call: TRBV28
d_call: TRBD1
clone_size: -
cdr3_aa: CASSSGQGYGYTF
cdr3_nt: TGTGCCAGCAGTTCCGGACAGGGGTATGGCTACACCTTC

j_call: TRBJ2-2
v_call: TRBV7-6
d_call: TRBD2
clone_size: -
cdr3_aa: CASSLPAGGTGELFF
cdr3_nt: TGTGCCAGCAGCCTTCCCGCGGGAGGGACCGGGGAGCTGTTTTTT

j_call: TRBJ2-7
v_call: TRBV21-1
d_call: -
clone_size: -
cdr3_aa: CASSKRSTF
cdr3_nt: TGTGCCAGCAGCAAACGATCGACCTTC

j_call: TRBJ2-3
v_call: TRBV14
d_call: TRBD2
clone_size: -
cdr3_aa: CASSPVGTSGDTQYF
cdr3_nt: TGTGCCAGCAGCCCAGTAGGGACTAGCGGAGATACGCAGTATTTT

j_call: TRBJ2-7
v_call: TRBV13
d_call: -
clone_size: once
cdr3_aa: CASSLEEGTPYEQYF
cdr3_nt: TGTGCCAGCAGCTTAGAGGAGGGGACCCCCTACGAGCAGTACTTC

j_call: TRBJ2-1
v_call: TRBV7-9
d_call: -
clone_size: -
cdr3_aa: CASPRGRELGNEQFF
cdr3_nt: TGTGCCAGCCCCCGAGGTAGGGAATTAGGCAATGAGCAGTTCTTC

j_call: TRBJ2-6
v_call: TRBV5-1
d_call: -
clone_size: -
cdr3_aa: CASSLGSSGANVLTF
cdr3_nt: TGCGCCAGCAGCTTGGGCAGCTCTGGGGCCAACGTCCTGACTTTC

j_call: TRBJ2-5
v_call: TRBV5-1
d_call: -
clone_size: -
cdr3_aa: CASSLQMTVKETQYF
cdr3_nt: TGCGCCAGCAGCTTGCAGATGACAGTAAAAGAGACCCAGTACTTC

j_call: TRBJ2-6
v_call: TRBV5-1
d_call: -
clone_size: -
cdr3_aa: CASSFVGGANVLTF
cdr3_nt: TGCGCCAGCAGCTTTGTGGGTGGGGCCAACGTCCTGACTTTC

j_call: TRBJ1-4
v_call: TRBV10-2
d_call: -
clone_size: -
cdr3_aa: CASSVRGGATNEKLFF
cdr3_nt: TGCGCCAGCAGTGTTCGGGGGGGAGCAACTAATGAAAAACTGTTTTTT

j_call: TRBJ2-5
v_call: TRBV27
d_call: TRBD2
clone_size: once
cdr3_aa: CASSNLAGGTQYF
cdr3_nt: TGTGCCAGCAGTAACCTAGCGGGAGGGACCCAGTACTTC

j_call: TRBJ2-7
v_call: TRBV28
d_call: -
clone_size: -
cdr3_aa: CASSLQRPSSYEQYF
cdr3_nt: TGTGCCAGCAGCCTTCAGCGGCCGAGCTCCTACGAGCAGTACTTC

j_call: TRBJ1-2
v_call: TRBV29-1
d_call: -
clone_size: -
cdr3_aa: CSGRGENYGYTF
cdr3_nt: TGCAGCGGTCGGGGGGAGAACTATGGCTACACCTTC

j_call: TRBJ2-4
v_call: TRBV5-4
d_call: -
clone_size: -
cdr3_aa: CASRSWAGEDIQYF
cdr3_nt: TGTGCCAGCAGGTCATGGGCAGGCGAGGACATTCAGTACTTC

j_call: TRBJ2-7
v_call: TRBV5-1
d_call: TRBD2
clone_size: -
cdr3_aa: CASSSGLAYEQYF
cdr3_nt: TGCGCCAGCAGCTCGGGACTAGCTTACGAGCAGTACTTC

j_call: TRBJ2-3
v_call: TRBV19
d_call: -
clone_size: -
cdr3_aa: CASSILGEGTDTQYF
cdr3_nt: TGTGCCAGTAGTATCCTGGGGGAGGGCACAGATACGCAGTATTTT

j_call: TRBJ1-1
v_call: TRBV28
d_call: -
clone_size: -
cdr3_aa: CASSLGGRGPNTEAFF
cdr3_nt: TGTGCCAGCAGTTTAGGGGGACGGGGGCCGAACACTGAAGCTTTCTTT

j_call: TRBJ2-5
v_call: TRBV5-1
d_call: TRBD2
clone_size: -
cdr3_aa: CASSPRKAGGEETQYF
cdr3_nt: TGCGCCAGCAGCCCCCGCAAAGCGGGAGGAGAAGAGACCCAGTACTTC

j_call: TRBJ2-1
v_call: TRBV9
d_call: TRBD2
clone_size: -
cdr3_aa: CASSVVSGSRDEQFF
cdr3_nt: TGTGCCAGCAGCGTAGTAAGCGGGAGTAGGGATGAGCAGTTCTTC

j_call: TRBJ2-1
v_call: TRBV18
d_call: -
clone_size: -
cdr3_aa: CASSPRNNEQFF
cdr3_nt: TGTGCCAGCTCACCCCGCAACAATGAGCAGTTCTTC

j_call: TRBJ2-1
v_call: TRBV10-3
d_call: TRBD2
clone_size: -
cdr3_aa: CAIRERALAGANEQFF
cdr3_nt: TGTGCCATAAGAGAGCGGGCACTAGCGGGAGCCAATGAGCAGTTCTTC

j_call: TRBJ2-7
v_call: TRBV5-1
d_call: -
clone_size: -
cdr3_aa: CASSPAGSYEQYF
cdr3_nt: TGCGCCAGCAGCCCAGCAGGGTCCTACGAGCAGTACTTC

j_call: TRBJ2-2
v_call: TRBV7-9
d_call: -
clone_size: -
cdr3_aa: CASSLDGGIGTGELFF
cdr3_nt: TGTGCCAGCAGCTTAGACGGGGGAATCGGCACCGGGGAGCTGTTTTTT

j_call: TRBJ2-7
v_call: TRBV11-2
d_call: TRBD2
clone_size: -
cdr3_aa: CASSLGLAGSYEQYF
cdr3_nt: TGTGCCAGCAGCCTGGGACTAGCGGGATCCTACGAGCAGTACTTC

j_call: TRBJ2-7
v_call: TRBV2
d_call: -
clone_size: -
cdr3_aa: CASSAGPHYEQYF
cdr3_nt: TGTGCCAGCAGCGCGGGACCTCACTACGAGCAGTACTTC

j_call: TRBJ2-7
v_call: TRBV29-1
d_call: -
clone_size: -
cdr3_aa: CSVGYYHGSREQYF
cdr3_nt: TGCAGCGTTGGGTATTACCACGGGAGTAGGGAGCAGTACTTC

j_call: TRBJ1-5
v_call: TRBV19
d_call: -
clone_size: once
cdr3_aa: CASTEWGRNQPQHF
cdr3_nt: TGTGCCAGTACAGAGTGGGGGCGCAATCAGCCCCAGCATTTT